This T cell receptor (beta chain) was identified in a study of cytomegalovirus exposure and HLA in healthy donors. The CDR3 is 15 residues long. Trimming took 2 bases from V and 1 from J, leaving 12 bases between them. Germline assignment: CDR1 MNHNS and CDR2 SASEGT. The PCR was carried out with 60 Vbeta primers and 13 Jbeta primers. Profiled with immunoSEQ multiplex PCR; TCRdb holds only in-frame clones, not every one. The top ten clones hold 7.8% of a sample with about 200,000 clones, over 9.5% of them seen once. Although they were nominally healthy when sampled, donors likely had unrecorded immune exposures.

This TCR came from a man aged 45 to 65 in good health and CMV-seropositive. The chain employs TRBV6-1 and TRBJ2-7; D is possibly TRBD2 (5 bases). The sequencing sample was made of PBMCs. CDR3 nucleotides: TGTGCCAGCAGTGAAACGAGGGCCCGGTCCTACGAGCAGTACGTC. Its translation is CASSETRARSYEQYV.